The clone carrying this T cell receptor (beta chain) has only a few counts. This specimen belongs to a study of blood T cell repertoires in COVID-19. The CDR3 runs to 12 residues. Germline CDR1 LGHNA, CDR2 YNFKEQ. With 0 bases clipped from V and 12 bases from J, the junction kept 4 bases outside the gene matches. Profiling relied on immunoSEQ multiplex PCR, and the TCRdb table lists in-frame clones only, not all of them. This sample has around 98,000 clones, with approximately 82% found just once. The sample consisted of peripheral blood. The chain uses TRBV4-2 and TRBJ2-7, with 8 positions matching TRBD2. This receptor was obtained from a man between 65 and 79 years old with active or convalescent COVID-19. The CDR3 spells CASSQEGTRRYF. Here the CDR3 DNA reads TGTGCCAGCAGCCAAGAGGGGACTAGAAGGTACTTC.